Presented here are 24 T cell receptor beta chains from one specimen sequenced in a study of T cell changes during pregnancy in multiple sclerosis. Profiled with immunoSEQ multiplex PCR; TCRdb holds only in-frame clones, not every one. The data hold about 50,000 clones, with almost 95% observed a single time. The sequences come from CD8+ T cells from peripheral blood mononuclear cells, collected in the first trimester of pregnancy. Receptor source: a female donor with multiple sclerosis, enrolled in a pregnancy study.

The chain has TRBV4-1 and TRBJ2-7; possible D gene TRBD1, 5 bases. Trimming took off 1 base at V and 0 bases at J, with 10 bases between the two ends. Per the germline V gene, CDR1 is MGHRA and CDR2 is YSYEKL. The CDR3 runs to 15 residues. The CDR3 sequence: CASSQGLGDSYEQYF. As DNA, the CDR3 is TGCGCCAGCAGCCAAGGGCTAGGGGACTCCTACGAGCAGTACTTC.

V gene TRBV27 combines with J gene TRBJ2-3; 13 positions agree with TRBD2. Germline V CDR1 and CDR2: MNHEY, SMNVEV (reference sequence). This CDR3 is built from 16 residues. V shed 5 bases, J shed 3 bases, and the junction held 5 bases outside the gene matches. CDR3 sequence reads: CASSPLGLAGTDTQYF. As DNA, the CDR3 is TGTGCCAGCAGTCCCCTGGGACTAGCGGGAACAGATACGCAGTATTTT.

The CDR3 sequence: CSVLGGSYNEQFF. In nucleotides, the CDR3 is TGCAGCGTTTTGGGGGGTTCCTACAATGAGCAGTTCTTC. The chain carries TRBV29-1 and TRBJ2-1; possibly TRBD2 for D (6 bases). Between the trimmed V and J ends, which lost 5 bases and 1 base, there was a span of 9 bases. CDR3 size: 13 residues. From germline, CDR1 is SQVTM and CDR2 ANQGSEA.

J is TRBJ2-7 and V is TRBV19; D gene ambiguous. Germline V gene lookup returns CDR1 LNHDA and CDR2 SQIVND (reference sequence). This CDR3 contains 13 residues. V was trimmed by 6 bases and J by 4 bases, leaving 13 bases between them. In DNA form, the CDR3 reads TGTGCCAGTAGCTCGGTTTCGGGTTACGAGCAGTACTTC. Translating gives CASSSVSGYEQYF.

DNA for the CDR3: TGCGCCAGCAGCCTGGACAGGCCTATGAACACTGAAGCTTTCTTT. The encoded protein is CASSLDRPMNTEAFF. This chain uses TRBV5-1 with TRBJ1-1; TRBD1 matches 7 bases. Germline V lookup: CDR1 SGHRS, CDR2 YFSETQ. V lost 4 bases, J lost 0 bases, and 6 bases stayed unmatched. The CDR3 sequence is 15 residues long.

V is TRBV5-8 and J is TRBJ2-7, with D maybe TRBD2 (7 bases). The CDR3 consists of 14 residues. V shed 0 bases and J shed 4 bases, with 11 bases lying between them. CDR1 and CDR2 (germline): SGHTS, YDEGEE. As DNA, the CDR3 is TGTGCCAGCAGCTTGGAGGGGGGGCGATACGAGCAGTACTTC. Translation gives CASSLEGGRYEQYF.

The chain links TRBV4-2 to TRBJ1-6; 8 bases fit TRBD1. The CDR3 length is 18 residues. Germline CDR1 is LGHNA and CDR2 is YNFKEQ. With 0 bases clipped from V and 3 bases from J, the junction kept 7 bases outside the gene matches. The CDR3 sequence is CASSQESTGGGYNSPLHF. In DNA, the CDR3 is TGTGCCAGCAGCCAAGAGTCAACAGGGGGAGGCTATAATTCACCCCTCCACTTT.

CDR3 bases: TGTGCCAGCAGCTTAGAGCCGGGAATGACGGACAATGAGCAGTTCTTC. Amino acid sequence: CASSLEPGMTDNEQFF. The chain employs TRBV7-3 and TRBJ2-1, with TRBD2 as a possible D gene (5 bases). Germline V gene sequence: CDR1 SGHTA, CDR2 FQGTGA. The CDR3 runs 16 residues. Trimming took off 2 bases at V and 5 bases at J, with 16 bases between the two ends.

The chain combines TRBV4-2 with TRBJ2-7, with a weak D call TRBD2 (5 bases). V was cut by 0 bases and J by 0 bases, with 15 bases left in between. The germline gives CDR1 LGHNA, CDR2 YNFKEQ. This CDR3 region has 17 residues. The chain's CDR3 is CASSQDWKSGPSYEQYF. CDR3 bases: TGTGCCAGCAGCCAAGATTGGAAGAGCGGCCCCTCCTACGAGCAGTACTTC.

The gene calls are TRBV5-5 and TRBJ2-7; D is unresolved. Between the trimmed V and J ends, which lost 3 bases and 7 bases, there was a span of 8 bases. The CDR3 sequence is 11 residues long. Germline V gene lookup returns CDR1 SGHKS and CDR2 YYEKEE (reference sequence). For the CDR3, the DNA is TGTGCCAGCAGCTATTCACTGGAGCAGTACTTC. Translating gives CASSYSLEQYF.

V usage is TRBV28 and J usage is TRBJ2-7, with TRBD2 matching 9 bases. Trimming cost V 3 bases and J 3 bases; bases outside gene matches: 6. The germline CDR1 and CDR2 sequences are MDHEN and SYDVKM. This CDR3 comprises 15 residues. The CDR3 region is CASSLVTSGYYEQYF. As DNA, the CDR3 is TGTGCCAGCAGTTTGGTAACTAGCGGGTACTACGAGCAGTACTTC. The full variable domain, rest sourced from reference TRBV28 and TRBJ2-7, is DVKVTQSSRYLVKRTGEKVFLECVQDMDHENMFWYRQDPGLGLRLIYFSYDVKMKEKGDIPEGYSVSREKKERFSLILESASTNQTSMYLCASSLVTSGYYEQYFGPGTRLTVT.

The chain recombines TRBV11-2 with TRBJ2-1, with D tentatively TRBD2 (5 bases). V was trimmed by 2 bases and J by 4 bases, leaving 6 bases between them. The CDR3 sequence is 13 residues long. CDR1 is SGHAT, CDR2 FQNNGV, per germline. The CDR3 loop is CASSLRDYNEQFF. The CDR3 bases are TGTGCCAGCAGCTTACGGGATTACAATGAGCAGTTCTTC.

V usage is TRBV9 and J usage is TRBJ2-7; weak D call: TRBD1 (5 bases). Trimming took off 4 bases at V and 5 bases at J, with 10 bases between the two ends. CDR3 length: 12 amino acids. The germline gives CDR1 SGDLS, CDR2 YYNGEE. CDR3 protein: CASSPRQNEQYF. The CDR3 DNA follows: TGTGCCAGCAGCCCCCGACAGAACGAGCAGTACTTC.

The chain carries TRBV29-1 and TRBJ2-7; 8 bases align to TRBD2. The length of the CDR3 is 13 residues. V lost 6 bases to trimming and J lost 6 bases; unmatched junction nucleotides: 10. CDR1 and CDR2 (germline): SQVTM, ANQGSEA. The CDR3 region is CSVPGGSSREQYF. In DNA, the CDR3 is TGCAGCGTCCCGGGAGGGTCTAGTCGCGAGCAGTACTTC.

V and J are TRBV6-5 and TRBJ2-7; D may be TRBD1 (5 bases). The CDR3 length is 15 residues. Germline CDR1 is MNHEY and CDR2 is SVGAGI. Trimming cost V 0 bases and J 2 bases, with 11 bases left between them. The CDR3, as DNA: TGTGCCAGCAGTTACTCGCTTGACAGCGCCTACGAGCAGTACTTC. Translation gives CASSYSLDSAYEQYF.

The J gene is TRBJ2-7, the V gene TRBV4-3; D call uncertain. The germline V gene encodes CDR1 LGHNA and CDR2 YSLEER. There are 14 residues in the CDR3. V was cut by 0 bases and J by 3 bases, with 9 bases left in between. Here the CDR3 DNA reads TGCGCCAGCAGCCAAGATACTGGCGGCTACGAGCAGTACTTC. As protein: CASSQDTGGYEQYF.

The chain carries TRBV11-2 and TRBJ1-4; 9 bases are a match to TRBD1. CDR1 is SGHAT, CDR2 FQNNGV, per germline. This CDR3 spans 17 amino acids. V gave up 1 base and J gave up 3 bases; unmatched junction bases: 6. CDR3 DNA sequence: TGTGCCAGCAGCTTAGGTAACAGGGGGCCTGCTAATGAAAAACTGTTTTTT. Translation: CASSLGNRGPANEKLFF.

This clone appeared a single time. V usage is TRBV4-2 and J usage is TRBJ1-1; the match to TRBD1 covers 7 bases. Unmatched junction bases numbered 4, after V lost 0 bases and J lost 0 bases. Germline CDR1 is LGHNA and CDR2 is YNFKEQ. The CDR3 runs to 16 residues. The CDR3 reads CASSQDRGTVNTEAFF. The CDR3 DNA follows: TGTGCCAGCAGCCAAGATCGGGGGACAGTGAACACTGAAGCTTTCTTT.

The chain combines TRBV27 with TRBJ1-1; weak D call: TRBD1 (5 bases). Germline CDR1 and CDR2: MNHEY and SMNVEV (reference sequence). CDR3 length equals 14 residues. Trimming took 6 bases from V and 2 from J, leaving 13 bases between them. The CDR3 sequence is CASSRGSVNTEAFF. The CDR3 DNA reads as TGTGCCAGCAGCCGGGGGTCCGTCAACACTGAAGCTTTCTTT.

This clone has only one observation. V and J are TRBV10-3 and TRBJ1-1; D is possibly TRBD1 (6 bases). The CDR3 contains 18 residues. In germline, CDR1 is ENHRY, CDR2 SYGVKD. V was trimmed by 0 bases and J by 4 bases, leaving 21 bases between them. CDR3 DNA sequence: TGTGCCATCAGTGAGTCGACGGGGGGCGTTGAGGGCGGCACTGAAGCTTTCTTT. This gives the protein CAISESTGGVEGGTEAFF.

The V call is TRBV5-1, the J call TRBJ2-7; 8 bases line up with TRBD2. The CDR3 contains 15 residues. V dropped 1 base and J dropped 5; count of bases not matched to a gene: 8. Per the germline V gene, CDR1 is SGHRS and CDR2 is YFSETQ. The CDR3 here is CASSLRVAGTHEQYF. The CDR3 DNA reads TGCGCCAGCAGCTTGAGAGTAGCGGGAACCCACGAGCAGTACTTC.

The V call is TRBV6-6, the J call TRBJ1-5; D possibly corresponds to TRBD1 (5 bases). The germline V gene encodes CDR1 MNHNY and CDR2 SVGAGI (reference sequence). The CDR3 extends over 14 amino acids. V was clipped by 6 bases and J by 2 bases, with 11 bases between them. The CDR3 DNA sequence: TGTGCCAGCAGGATGCGGGACGGCAATCAGCCCCAGCATTTT. It translates to CASRMRDGNQPQHF.

J is TRBJ2-7 and V is TRBV2; D might be TRBD2 (6 bases). The germline gives CDR1 SNHLY, CDR2 FYNNEI. The ends were cut back, 6 bases at V and 2 bases at J, with 8 bases in the middle. This CDR3 spans 12 amino acids. The DNA for the CDR3 is TGTGCCAGCAGGGGGACTGCCTACGAGCAGTACTTC. This translates into CASRGTAYEQYF.

This clone showed up just a few times. This chain uses TRBV20-1 with TRBJ1-2; D call uncertain. The germline V gene encodes CDR1 DFQATT and CDR2 SNEGSKA (reference sequence). The CDR3 has 11 amino acids. Trimming removed 3 bases at V and 5 bases at J, with 7 bases between. CDR3 bases: TGCAGTGCTAGTCTACAGTATGGCTACACCTTC. Amino acids: CSASLQYGYTF.